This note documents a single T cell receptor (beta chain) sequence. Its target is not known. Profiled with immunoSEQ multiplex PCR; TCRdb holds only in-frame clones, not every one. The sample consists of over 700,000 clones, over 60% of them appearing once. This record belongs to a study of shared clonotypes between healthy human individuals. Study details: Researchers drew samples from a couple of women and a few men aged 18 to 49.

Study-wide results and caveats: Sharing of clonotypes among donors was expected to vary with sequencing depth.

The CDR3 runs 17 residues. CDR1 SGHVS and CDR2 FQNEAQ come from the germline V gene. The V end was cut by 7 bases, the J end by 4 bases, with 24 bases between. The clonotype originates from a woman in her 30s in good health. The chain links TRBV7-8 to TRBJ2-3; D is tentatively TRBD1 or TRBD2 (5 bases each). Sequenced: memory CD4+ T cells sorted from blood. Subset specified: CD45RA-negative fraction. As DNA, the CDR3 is TGTGCCAGCATGGAACATCACAGGCGTCTAGCTGCAGATACGCAGTATTTT. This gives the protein CASMEHHRRLAADTQYF.